These T cell receptor beta chains were read from a single sample in a study of identical twins. Each CDR3 protein is one row after TCRdb ran MiXCR on the 5' RACE reads. Among around 450,000 distinct CDR3 sequences listed, about 14% were seen once. Separately, the same data were catalogued under a study of yellow fever vaccine responses in identical twins.

The sequenced sample consisted of CD4+ T cells sorted from blood. These receptors were obtained from a young woman in good health. Both conserved end residues are part of each CDR3. Each record gives: D gene, J gene, clone size, V gene, CDR3 protein, CDR3 DNA. D genes are given only for firm matches. Only part of the rows carry a size: once, few, many, or a class if the clone is expanded.

D: NA
J: TRBJ1-5
size: NA
V: TRBV12-3/TRBV12-4
CDR3: CASSRGRNQPQHF
DNA: TGTGCCAGCAGTCGGGGGCGCAATCAGCCCCAGCATTTT

D: NA
J: TRBJ2-1
size: NA
V: TRBV20-1
CDR3: CSAGGLLLVEQFF
DNA: TGCAGTGCTGGGGGACTTCTCCTTGTCGAGCAGTTCTTC

D: NA
J: TRBJ2-2
size: NA
V: TRBV6-1
CDR3: CASRPWSGNTGELFF
DNA: TGTGCCAGCAGGCCCTGGTCTGGGAACACCGGGGAGCTGTTTTTT

D: NA
J: TRBJ2-4
size: few
V: TRBV5-5
CDR3: CASSLAPGASAKNIQYF
DNA: TGTGCCAGCAGCTTGGCCCCCGGGGCCTCAGCCAAAAACATTCAGTACTTC

D: NA
J: TRBJ2-1
size: NA
V: TRBV5-1
CDR3: CASSLGRDRISSYNEQFF
DNA: TGCGCCAGCAGCTTGGGGAGGGACAGAATTAGCTCCTACAATGAGCAGTTCTTC

D: NA
J: TRBJ2-7
size: NA
V: TRBV30
CDR3: CAWSGHFSHEQYF
DNA: TGTGCCTGGTCGGGACATTTCTCCCACGAGCAGTACTTC

D: TRBD2
J: TRBJ2-1
size: NA
V: TRBV28
CDR3: CASSLYYTSGTRNEQFF
DNA: TGTGCCAGCAGTTTATATTATACTAGCGGGACGCGGAATGAGCAGTTCTTC

D: NA
J: TRBJ1-1
size: NA
V: TRBV28
CDR3: CASRGGTALNTEAFF
DNA: TGTGCCAGCAGAGGGGGGACGGCTTTGAACACTGAAGCTTTCTTT

D: NA
J: TRBJ2-1
size: NA
V: TRBV7-2
CDR3: CASSLAARPGNEQFF
DNA: TGTGCCAGCAGCTTAGCGGCTAGGCCGGGGAATGAGCAGTTCTTC

D: TRBD2
J: TRBJ2-2
size: few
V: TRBV12-3/TRBV12-4
CDR3: CASSLAGAKLAGVPGELFF
DNA: TGTGCCAGCAGTTTAGCGGGGGCGAAACTAGCGGGAGTTCCCGGGGAGCTGTTTTTT

D: TRBD2
J: TRBJ2-3
size: few
V: TRBV7-2
CDR3: CASRPKAGGVSSAQYF
DNA: TGTGCCAGCAGACCAAAAGCGGGGGGAGTCAGCAGTGCGCAGTATTTT

D: NA
J: TRBJ2-4
size: NA
V: TRBV9
CDR3: CASSAGLLAKNIQYF
DNA: TGTGCCAGCAGCGCGGGACTCCTAGCCAAAAACATTCAGTACTTC

D: TRBD2
J: TRBJ2-3
size: NA
V: TRBV28
CDR3: CASTPLGGGAGDTQYF
DNA: TGTGCCAGCACTCCTCTGGGCGGGGGGGCCGGTGATACGCAGTATTTT

D: NA
J: TRBJ2-1
size: many
V: TRBV3-1
CDR3: CASSQVLYNEQFF
DNA: TGTGCCAGCAGCCAAGTGCTCTACAATGAGCAGTTCTTC

D: TRBD1
J: TRBJ2-7
size: few
V: TRBV7-9
CDR3: CASSLVSGTESYEQYF
DNA: TGTGCCAGCAGCTTAGTTTCTGGGACAGAATCCTACGAGCAGTACTTC

D: NA
J: TRBJ2-7
size: few
V: TRBV11-2
CDR3: CASSLVRGIHEQYF
DNA: TGTGCCAGCAGCTTAGTCAGGGGTATACACGAGCAGTACTTC

D: TRBD2
J: TRBJ2-5
size: few
V: TRBV10-3
CDR3: CAISESAGAQETQYF
DNA: TGTGCCATCAGTGAGTCGGCGGGAGCACAAGAGACCCAGTACTTC